There are a few counts of the clone carrying this T cell receptor beta chain. V lost 10 bases and J 2 bases, leaving 15 bases between the germline ends. The CDR3 spans 13 residues. Study processing details: Using reference gene primer amplification, nucleated cell counts were estimated. Clones were read by immunoSEQ multiplex PCR, and TCRdb kept only the in-frame ones, dropping some. D and trimming were read from the DNA, whereas the V and J calls and clone size are those reported in that table. This sample has 250,000 to 300,000 clones, with 70% to 90% found just once. The data are from a study of blood T cell repertoires in COVID-19. Study context: Collection of acute and convalescent COVID-19 samples took place in the United States, Italy and Spain. Nucleic acid was either cDNA or gDNA, and it came from T cells, B-cell-depleted T cells, or PBMCs.

This sequence was found in a woman in her 70s with acute or convalescent COVID-19. Material for sequencing was peripheral blood. This rearrangement joins TRBV12-3 or TRBV12-4 to TRBJ2-7; a weak D match, TRBD2 (5 bases). CDR3 coding DNA: TGTGCCACCTCGGACCGGGGAGCCTACGAGCAGTACTTC. Translating gives CATSDRGAYEQYF.